A selection of T cell receptor beta chains follows, all from one sample in a study of shared clonotypes between healthy human individuals. This table comes from immunoSEQ multiplex PCR, and its TCRdb copy is limited to in-frame clones, with some not included. The sample has about 750,000 clones; 85% to 95% are singletons. Sequencing was done on a sample of naive CD8+ T cells sorted from blood. These receptors all stem from a man younger than 45 in good health. The CDR3 runs from the conserved cysteine through the conserved F or W. Each record gives: D gene, clone size, V gene, J gene, CDR3 protein, CDR3 DNA. A D gene is named only where the DNA matches it firmly. A row's size may be missing; if present it is once, few, many or a size class.

TRBD2	.	TRBV6-5	TRBJ2-3	CASSLSGRATDTQYF	TGTGCCAGCAGTCTCAGCGGGAGGGCTACAGATACGCAGTATTTT
.	once	TRBV2	TRBJ1-4	CASSPPTATNEKLFF	TGTGCCAGCAGCCCCCCCACGGCAACTAATGAAAAACTGTTTTTT
.	.	TRBV11-2	TRBJ2-2	CASLSGVFTGELFF	TGTGCCAGCTTATCGGGAGTATTTACCGGGGAGCTGTTTTTT
.	.	TRBV7-9	TRBJ1-5	CASSNQGDSNQPQHF	TGTGCCAGCAGCAATCAGGGAGACAGCAATCAGCCCCAGCATTTT
TRBD2	.	TRBV18	TRBJ2-7	CASSPVLTSGATYEQYF	TGTGCCAGCTCACCAGTCCTGACTAGCGGGGCGACCTACGAGCAGTACTTC
TRBD1	few	TRBV4-1	TRBJ1-2	CASSQEPGGNGYTF	TGCGCCAGCAGCCAAGAGCCAGGGGGCAATGGCTACACCTTC
.	.	TRBV29-1	TRBJ2-5	CSVGHMERETQYF	TGCAGCGTGGGACACATGGAGAGGGAGACCCAGTACTTC
.	.	TRBV7-9	TRBJ1-2	CASTEKSEPHYGYTF	TGTGCCAGCACCGAAAAGTCGGAACCTCACTATGGCTACACCTTC
.	.	TRBV7-6	TRBJ1-1	CASSLRAGGKDTEAFF	TGTGCCAGCAGCTTACGGGCCGGGGGGAAGGACACTGAAGCTTTCTTT
TRBD1	.	TRBV28	TRBJ2-7	CASSPPGQGHEQYF	TGTGCCAGCAGTCCTCCGGGACAGGGCCACGAGCAGTACTTC
TRBD1	once	TRBV7-7	TRBJ2-7	CASSQGQGAYEQYF	TGTGCCAGCAGCCAGGGACAGGGGGCGTACGAGCAGTACTTC
.	.	TRBV5-1	TRBJ2-7	CASSLEGTAYEQYF	TGCGCCAGCAGCTTGGAGGGGACCGCCTACGAGCAGTACTTC
TRBD2	.	TRBV15	TRBJ2-1	CATSREYGGSSYNEQFF	TGTGCCACCAGCAGAGAGTATGGCGGGAGCTCCTACAATGAGCAGTTCTTC
.	few	TRBV27	TRBJ2-5	CASSLLGEEETQYF	TGTGCCAGCAGTTTACTAGGGGAAGAGGAGACCCAGTACTTC
TRBD2	.	TRBV5-8	TRBJ2-1	CASSLTSGRAREQFF	TGTGCCAGCAGCTTGACTAGCGGGAGGGCCCGGGAGCAGTTCTTC
TRBD2	.	TRBV13	TRBJ2-1	CASSFSGSYNEQFF	TGTGCCAGCAGCTTTAGCGGGAGCTACAATGAGCAGTTCTTC
.	once	TRBV30	TRBJ1-3	CAWSAGQSSGNTIYF	TGTGCCTGGAGTGCGGGACAAAGCTCTGGAAACACCATATATTTT
TRBD1	.	TRBV7-9	TRBJ2-5	CASSFRQGRETQYF	TGTGCCAGCAGCTTCCGACAGGGGAGAGAGACCCAGTACTTC
.	.	TRBV7-9	TRBJ2-1	CASSLGLEIKFF	TGTGCCAGCAGCCTCGGGCTAGAGATTAAGTTCTTC
.	.	TRBV21-1	TRBJ2-5	CASSALESSPGRETQYF	TGTGCCAGCAGCGCCCTGGAATCCTCACCGGGGAGAGAGACCCAGTACTTC
TRBD1	.	TRBV28	TRBJ2-5	CASRTRQGWKETQYF	TGTGCCAGCAGGACCCGACAGGGATGGAAAGAGACCCAGTACTTC
TRBD2	.	TRBV4-1	TRBJ2-7	CASSQVLAGGYEQYF	TGCGCCAGCAGCCAAGTCCTAGCGGGAGGGTACGAGCAGTACTTC
.	.	TRBV10-1	TRBJ2-3	CASSEGRGLGTDTQYF	TGCGCCAGCAGTGAGGGGCGAGGACTCGGCACAGATACGCAGTATTTT
TRBD1	.	TRBV7-9	TRBJ2-5	CASSAQGGETQYF	TGTGCCAGCAGCGCACAGGGGGGAGAGACCCAGTACTTC
.	.	TRBV5-6	TRBJ2-3	CASSHEGFTDTQYF	TGTGCCAGCAGCCACGAGGGTTTCACAGATACGCAGTATTTT
TRBD1	.	TRBV5-1	TRBJ1-2	CASSSGTASNYGYTF	TGCGCCAGCAGCTCGGGGACAGCGAGTAACTATGGCTACACCTTC
TRBD2	.	TRBV7-6	TRBJ2-3	CASSPRTSGSADTQYF	TGTGCCAGCAGCCCTAGAACTAGCGGGAGTGCTGATACGCAGTATTTT
TRBD1	.	TRBV2	TRBJ1-5	CASSERTGLNQPQHF	TGTGCCAGCAGTGAACGGACAGGGTTAAATCAGCCCCAGCATTTT
.	.	TRBV28	TRBJ1-2	CASSLQTVNGYTF	TGTGCCAGCAGTTTACAGACAGTAAATGGCTACACCTTC
TRBD2	.	TRBV10-3	TRBJ2-3	CAISELAGGQTDTQYF	TGTGCCATCAGTGAGCTAGCGGGAGGGCAAACAGATACGCAGTATTTT
TRBD2	.	TRBV10-2	TRBJ2-1	CASSPGLAPYNEQFF	TGCGCCAGCAGTCCGGGACTAGCGCCCTACAATGAGCAGTTCTTC
.	once	TRBV30	TRBJ2-7	CAWSPLGVNEQYF	TGTGCCTGGAGTCCCCTTGGGGTAAACGAGCAGTACTTC
TRBD1	.	TRBV7-9	TRBJ1-1	CASSGRQGKTEAFF	TGTGCCAGCAGCGGACGACAGGGCAAGACTGAAGCTTTCTTT
.	once	TRBV6-1	TRBJ2-7	CASSEDQGFTYEQYF	TGTGCCAGCAGTGAAGATCAGGGTTTTACCTACGAGCAGTACTTC
.	.	TRBV19	TRBJ2-1	CASSIWNEQFF	TGTGCCAGTAGTATTTGGAATGAGCAGTTCTTC
.	.	TRBV15	TRBJ2-2	CATSSLYGTGELFF	TGTGCCACCAGCAGCCTATATGGGACCGGGGAGCTGTTTTTT
.	once	TRBV9	TRBJ1-3	CAKIQVCGNTIYF	TGTGCCAAGATTCAGGTTTGCGGAAACACCATATATTTT
TRBD2	.	TRBV7-2	TRBJ2-7	CASSFFSGGAYEQYF	TGTGCCAGCAGCTTCTTCTCGGGAGGAGCCTACGAGCAGTACTTC
.	.	TRBV27	TRBJ1-4	CASSPAEVSTNEKLFF	TGTGCCAGCAGTCCTGCCGAGGTCTCAACTAATGAAAAACTGTTTTTT
TRBD2	.	TRBV15	TRBJ2-2	CATSSDRAGGRTGELFF	TGTGCCACCAGCAGCGATCGAGCGGGAGGTCGGACCGGGGAGCTGTTTTTT
TRBD1	.	TRBV27	TRBJ1-1	CASSQQGRAEAFF	TGTGCCAGCAGCCAACAGGGGAGGGCTGAAGCTTTCTTT
.	.	TRBV27	TRBJ1-4	CASSFGGLNEKLFF	TGTGCCAGCAGCTTTGGGGGTCTCAATGAAAAACTGTTTTTT
.	.	TRBV28	TRBJ2-2	CASSSYRVTGEGAGDTGELFF	TGTGCCAGCAGTTCATACCGTGTAACAGGGGAGGGAGCGGGAGACACCGGGGAGCTGTTTTTT
.	few	TRBV5-6	TRBJ2-1	CASSSDMYNEQFF	TGTGCCAGCAGCTCGGACATGTACAATGAGCAGTTCTTC
.	.	TRBV27	TRBJ2-5	CASSFRADRTETQYF	TGTGCCAGCAGTTTCCGGGCTGACAGGACAGAGACCCAGTACTTC
.	.	TRBV29-1	TRBJ2-7	CSVVGLLENEQYF	TGCAGCGTTGTGGGCCTGCTAGAGAACGAGCAGTACTTC
.	.	TRBV6-5	TRBJ1-2	CASSQSYGYTF	TGTGCCAGCAGTCAAAGCTATGGCTACACCTTC
TRBD1	.	TRBV5-6	TRBJ1-4	CASRNGGGEKLFF	TGTGCCAGCAGAAACGGAGGGGGCGAAAAACTGTTTTTT
TRBD1	.	TRBV5-5	TRBJ1-1	CASSTETGLTEAFF	TGTGCCAGCAGCACGGAGACAGGGCTCACTGAAGCTTTCTTT
.	.	TRBV5-6	TRBJ2-7	CASSPGVGSYEQYF	TGTGCCAGCAGCCCGGGGGTGGGCTCCTACGAGCAGTACTTC
.	.	TRBV2	TRBJ2-7	CASSFSVAGYEQYF	TGTGCCAGCAGTTTTTCGGTGGCCGGCTACGAGCAGTACTTC
TRBD2	.	TRBV18	TRBJ2-7	CASSPTRGELDYEQYF	TGTGCCAGCTCCCCAACCCGGGGGGAATTGGACTACGAGCAGTACTTC
.	few	TRBV7-9	TRBJ2-5	CASSRNSVETQYF	TGTGCCAGCAGCAGAAATTCTGTAGAGACCCAGTACTTC
TRBD1	.	TRBV7-9	TRBJ2-7	CASRKTGTYEQYF	TGTGCCAGCAGGAAGACAGGGACCTACGAGCAGTACTTC
.	.	TRBV5-1	TRBJ2-1	CAAPCPGPNTHLSRLYNEQFF	TGCGCCGCTCCCTGCCCAGGGCCTAACACCCACCTCTCAAGGTTGTACAATGAGCAGTTCTTC
.	.	TRBV7-9	TRBJ2-1	CASSLGSVPQGEQFF	TGTGCCAGCAGCTTGGGCTCAGTGCCACAAGGGGAGCAGTTCTTC
TRBD1	.	TRBV27	TRBJ1-1	CASSLRTGKAFF	TGTGCCAGCAGTTTACGGACAGGAAAAGCTTTCTTT